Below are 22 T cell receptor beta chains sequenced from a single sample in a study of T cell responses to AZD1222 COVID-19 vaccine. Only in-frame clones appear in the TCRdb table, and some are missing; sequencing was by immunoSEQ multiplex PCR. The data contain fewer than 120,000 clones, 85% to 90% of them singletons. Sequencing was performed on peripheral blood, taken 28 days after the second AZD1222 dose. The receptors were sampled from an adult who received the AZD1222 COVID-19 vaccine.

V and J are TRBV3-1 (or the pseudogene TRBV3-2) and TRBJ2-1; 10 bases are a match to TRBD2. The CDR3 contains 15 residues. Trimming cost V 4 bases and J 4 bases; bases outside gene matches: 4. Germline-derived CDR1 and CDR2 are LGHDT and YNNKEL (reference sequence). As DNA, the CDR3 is TGTGCCAGCAGCCCAACTAGCGGGGCATACAATGAGCAGTTCTTC. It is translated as CASSPTSGAYNEQFF.

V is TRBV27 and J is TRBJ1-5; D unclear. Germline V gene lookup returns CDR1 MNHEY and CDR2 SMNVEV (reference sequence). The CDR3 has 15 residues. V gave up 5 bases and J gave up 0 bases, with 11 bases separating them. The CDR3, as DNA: TGTGCCAGCAGTCTGCGGCCAGCTAGCAATCAGCCCCAGCATTTT. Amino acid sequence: CASSLRPASNQPQHF.

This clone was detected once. The CDR3 DNA reads as TGTGCCAGCAGCCCCCGGGACAGGGGGAGCTACGAGCAGTACTTC. Residues: CASSPRDRGSYEQYF. The chain uses TRBV9 and TRBJ2-7; 11 bases line up with TRBD1. CDR1 is SGDLS and CDR2 is YYNGEE in the germline V gene. This CDR3 has 15 residues. J was trimmed by 3 bases and V by 4 bases; bases with no gene match: 6. The full variable domain, rest sourced from reference TRBV9 and TRBJ2-7, is DSGVTQTPKHLITATGQRVTLRCSPRSGDLSVYWYQQSLDQGLQFLIQYYNGEERAKGNILERFSAQQFPDLHSELNLSSLELGDSALYFCASSPRDRGSYEQYFGPGTRLTVT.

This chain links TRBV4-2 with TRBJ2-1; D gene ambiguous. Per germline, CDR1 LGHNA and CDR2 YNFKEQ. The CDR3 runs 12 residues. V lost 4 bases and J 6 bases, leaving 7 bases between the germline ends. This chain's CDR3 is CASSPDRNEQFF. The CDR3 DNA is TGTGCCAGCAGCCCTGACCGCAATGAGCAGTTCTTC.

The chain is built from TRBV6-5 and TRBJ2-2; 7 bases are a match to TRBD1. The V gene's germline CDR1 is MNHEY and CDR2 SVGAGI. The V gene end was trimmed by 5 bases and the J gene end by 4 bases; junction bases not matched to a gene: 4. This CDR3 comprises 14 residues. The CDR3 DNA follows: TGTGCCAGCAGTCAGGGGGTGGGCACCGGGGAGCTGTTTTTT. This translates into CASSQGVGTGELFF.

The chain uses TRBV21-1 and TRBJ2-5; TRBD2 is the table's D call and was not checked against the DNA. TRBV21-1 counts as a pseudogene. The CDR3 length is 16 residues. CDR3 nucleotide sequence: TGTGCCAGCAGCAAATGCGCGACTAGCGGCCAAGAGACCCAGTACTTC. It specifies CASSKCATSGQETQYF.

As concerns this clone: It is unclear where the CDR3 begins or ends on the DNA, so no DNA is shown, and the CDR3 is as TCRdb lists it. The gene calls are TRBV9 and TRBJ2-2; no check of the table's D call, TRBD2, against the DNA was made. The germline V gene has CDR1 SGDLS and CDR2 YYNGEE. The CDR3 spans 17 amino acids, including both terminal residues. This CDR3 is CASSAPLGGRRAGELFF.

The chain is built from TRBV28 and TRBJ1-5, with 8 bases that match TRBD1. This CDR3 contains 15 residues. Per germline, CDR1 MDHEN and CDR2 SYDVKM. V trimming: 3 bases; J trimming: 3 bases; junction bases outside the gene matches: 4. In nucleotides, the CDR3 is TGTGCCAGCAGTTTTCCCCAGGGGGCCAATCAGCCCCAGCATTTT. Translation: CASSFPQGANQPQHF.

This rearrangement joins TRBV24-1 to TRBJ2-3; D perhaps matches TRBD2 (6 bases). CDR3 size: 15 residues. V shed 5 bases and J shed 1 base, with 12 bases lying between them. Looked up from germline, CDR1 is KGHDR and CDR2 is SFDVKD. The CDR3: CATSAPSGGTDTQYF. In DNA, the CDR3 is TGTGCCACCAGTGCCCCTTCGGGGGGCACAGATACGCAGTATTTT.

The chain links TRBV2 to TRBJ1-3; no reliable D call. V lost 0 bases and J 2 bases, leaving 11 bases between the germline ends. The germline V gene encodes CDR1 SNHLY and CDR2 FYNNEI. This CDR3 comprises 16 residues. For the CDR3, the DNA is TGTGCCAGCAGTGAAGCGCATGCATCCCCTGGAAACACCATATATTTT. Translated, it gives CASSEAHASPGNTIYF.

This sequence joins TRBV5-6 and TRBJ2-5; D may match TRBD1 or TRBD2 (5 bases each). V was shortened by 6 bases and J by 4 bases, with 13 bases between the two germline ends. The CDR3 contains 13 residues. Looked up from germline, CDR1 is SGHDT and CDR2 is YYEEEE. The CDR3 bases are TGTGCCAGCACCTTCGGGGCTAGAGAGACCCAGTACTTC. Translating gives CASTFGARETQYF.

This CDR3 reads CASSQDRVSGETQYF. The CDR3, as DNA: TGTGCCAGCAGCCAAGACAGGGTTTCGGGGGAGACCCAGTACTTC. This chain links TRBV3-1 (or the pseudogene TRBV3-2) with TRBJ2-5; D may match TRBD1 or TRBD2 (5 bases each). CDR1 and CDR2 from the germline V gene are LGHDT and YNNKEL (reference sequence). This CDR3 contains 15 residues. V lost 0 bases and J 5 bases, leaving 13 bases between the germline ends.

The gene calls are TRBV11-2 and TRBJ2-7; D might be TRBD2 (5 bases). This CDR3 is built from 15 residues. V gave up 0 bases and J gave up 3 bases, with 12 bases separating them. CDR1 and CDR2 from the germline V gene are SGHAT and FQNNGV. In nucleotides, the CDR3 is TGTGCCAGCAGCTTAGATTTGGAGCGGATCTACGAGCAGTACTTC. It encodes CASSLDLERIYEQYF.

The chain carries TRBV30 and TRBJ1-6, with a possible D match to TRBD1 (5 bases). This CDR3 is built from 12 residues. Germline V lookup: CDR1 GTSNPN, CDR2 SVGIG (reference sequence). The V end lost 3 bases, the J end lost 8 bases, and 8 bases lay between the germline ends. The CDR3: CAWSEGYSPLHF. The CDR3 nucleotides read TGTGCCTGGAGCGAGGGGTATTCACCCCTCCACTTT.

This CDR3 is CASSVPTGTGDNEQYF. CDR3 nucleotides: TGTGCCAGCAGCGTACCTACCGGGACAGGGGACAACGAGCAGTACTTC. This chain uses TRBV27 with TRBJ2-7, with 10 bases that match TRBD1. There are 16 residues in the CDR3. With V trimmed by 6 bases and J by 5 bases, 13 bases remained unmatched. Germline V gene sequence: CDR1 MNHEY, CDR2 SMNVEV (reference sequence).

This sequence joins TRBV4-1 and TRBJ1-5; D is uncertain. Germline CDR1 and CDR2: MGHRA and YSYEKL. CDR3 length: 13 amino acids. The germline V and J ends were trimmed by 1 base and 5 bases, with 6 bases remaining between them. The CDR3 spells CASSQVTDQPQHF. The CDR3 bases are TGCGCCAGCAGCCAAGTCACTGATCAGCCCCAGCATTTT.

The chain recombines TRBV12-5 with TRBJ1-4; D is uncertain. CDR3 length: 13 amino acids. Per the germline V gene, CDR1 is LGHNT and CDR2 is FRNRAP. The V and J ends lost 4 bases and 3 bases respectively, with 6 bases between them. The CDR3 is CASGYYPNEKLFF. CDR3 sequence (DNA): TGTGCTAGTGGTTATTATCCTAATGAAAAACTGTTTTTT.

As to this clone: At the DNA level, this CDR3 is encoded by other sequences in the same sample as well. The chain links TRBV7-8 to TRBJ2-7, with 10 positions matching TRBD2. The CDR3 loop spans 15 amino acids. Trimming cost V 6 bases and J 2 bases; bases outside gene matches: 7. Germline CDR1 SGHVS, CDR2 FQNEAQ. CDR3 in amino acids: CASSPRTSGAYEQYF. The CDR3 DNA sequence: TGTGCCAGCAGTCCAAGGACTAGCGGCGCCTACGAGCAGTACTTC.

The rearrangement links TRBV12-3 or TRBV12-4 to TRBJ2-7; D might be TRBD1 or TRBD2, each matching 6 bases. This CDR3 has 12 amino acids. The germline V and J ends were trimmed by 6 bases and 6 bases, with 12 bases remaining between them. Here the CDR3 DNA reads TGTGCCAGCAGAGGGGGAGCGGGCGAGCAGTACTTC. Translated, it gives CASRGGAGEQYF.

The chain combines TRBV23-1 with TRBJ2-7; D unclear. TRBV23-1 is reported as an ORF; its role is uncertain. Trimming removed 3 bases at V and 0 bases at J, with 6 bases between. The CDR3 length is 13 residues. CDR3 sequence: CASSHSSSYEQYF. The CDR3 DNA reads TGCGCCAGCAGTCACTCGAGCTCCTACGAGCAGTACTTC.

Written as DNA, the CDR3 is TGTGCCAGCAGTTTGAGCTCACCCCTCCACTTT. Translating gives CASSLSSPLHF. The chain joins TRBV28 to TRBJ1-6; no definite D call. The CDR3 runs 11 residues. Trimming cost V 3 bases and J 10 bases, with 4 bases left between them. Germline CDR1 reads MDHEN; CDR2 reads SYDVKM.

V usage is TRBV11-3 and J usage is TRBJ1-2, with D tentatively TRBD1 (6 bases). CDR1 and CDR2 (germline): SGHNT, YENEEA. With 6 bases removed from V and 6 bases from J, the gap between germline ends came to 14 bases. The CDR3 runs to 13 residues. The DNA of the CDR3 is TGTGCCAGCAGTCGAGGGGGACTGGATGGCTACACCTTC. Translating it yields CASSRGGLDGYTF.